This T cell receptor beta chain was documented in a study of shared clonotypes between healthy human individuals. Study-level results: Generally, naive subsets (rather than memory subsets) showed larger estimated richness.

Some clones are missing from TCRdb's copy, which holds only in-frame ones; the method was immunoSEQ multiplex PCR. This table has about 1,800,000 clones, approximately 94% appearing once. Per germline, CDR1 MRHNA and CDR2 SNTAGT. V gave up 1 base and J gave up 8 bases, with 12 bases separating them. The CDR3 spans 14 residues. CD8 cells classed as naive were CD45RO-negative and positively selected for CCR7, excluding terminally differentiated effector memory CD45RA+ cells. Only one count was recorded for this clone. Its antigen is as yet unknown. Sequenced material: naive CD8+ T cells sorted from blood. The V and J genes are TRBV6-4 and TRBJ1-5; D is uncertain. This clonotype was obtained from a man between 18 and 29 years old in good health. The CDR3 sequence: CASSDLRESEPQHF. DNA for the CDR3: TGTGCCAGCAGTGACTTGAGAGAATCAGAGCCCCAGCATTTT.